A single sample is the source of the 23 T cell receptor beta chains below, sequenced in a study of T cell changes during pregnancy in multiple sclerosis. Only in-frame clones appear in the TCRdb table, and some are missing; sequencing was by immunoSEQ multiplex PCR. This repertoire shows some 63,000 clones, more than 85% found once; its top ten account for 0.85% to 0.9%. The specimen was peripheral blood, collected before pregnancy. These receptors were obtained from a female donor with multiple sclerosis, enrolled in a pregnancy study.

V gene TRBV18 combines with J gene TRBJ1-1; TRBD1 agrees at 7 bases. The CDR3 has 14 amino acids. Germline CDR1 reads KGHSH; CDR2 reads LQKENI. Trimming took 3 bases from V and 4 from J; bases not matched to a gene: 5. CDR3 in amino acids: CASSPTTGTTEAFF. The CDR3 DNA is TGTGCCAGCTCACCCACGACAGGGACCACTGAAGCTTTCTTT.

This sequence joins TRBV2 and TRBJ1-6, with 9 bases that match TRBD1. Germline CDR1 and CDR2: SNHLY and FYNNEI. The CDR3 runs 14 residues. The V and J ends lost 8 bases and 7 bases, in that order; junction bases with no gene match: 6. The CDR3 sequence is CASGGQGKNSPLHF. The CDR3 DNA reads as TGTGCCAGCGGGGGACAGGGAAAAAATTCACCCCTCCACTTT.

The CDR3 is CASSYDRVYGYTF. Here the CDR3 DNA reads TGTGCCAGCAGCTATGACAGGGTCTATGGCTACACCTTC. The genes are TRBV4-2 and TRBJ1-2; 7 nucleotides align to TRBD1. This CDR3 has 13 residues. The ends lost 5 bases at V and 4 bases at J; junction bases unmatched: 4. The germline V gene has CDR1 LGHNA and CDR2 YNFKEQ.

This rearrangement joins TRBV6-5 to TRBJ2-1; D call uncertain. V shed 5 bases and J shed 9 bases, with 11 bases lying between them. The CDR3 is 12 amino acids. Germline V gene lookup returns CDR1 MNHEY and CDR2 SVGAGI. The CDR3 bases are TGTGCCAGCAGTCGCCCGACGGGTGAGCAGTTCTTC. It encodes CASSRPTGEQFF.

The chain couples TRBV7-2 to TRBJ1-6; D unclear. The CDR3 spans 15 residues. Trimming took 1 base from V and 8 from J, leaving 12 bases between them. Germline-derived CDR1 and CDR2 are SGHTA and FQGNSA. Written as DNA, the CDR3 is TGTGCCAGCAGCTTAGTTGCGGGCAGCCATTCACCCCTCCACTTT. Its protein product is CASSLVAGSHSPLHF.

The CDR3 region is CASSPNIMNTEAFF. The CDR3, as DNA: TGCGCCAGCAGCCCAAACATCATGAACACTGAAGCTTTCTTT. The V gene is TRBV4-3, the J gene TRBJ1-1; D gene ambiguous. Trimming took off 4 bases at V and 0 bases at J, with 9 bases between the two ends. The germline CDR1 and CDR2 sequences are LGHNA and YSLEER. The CDR3 extends over 14 amino acids.

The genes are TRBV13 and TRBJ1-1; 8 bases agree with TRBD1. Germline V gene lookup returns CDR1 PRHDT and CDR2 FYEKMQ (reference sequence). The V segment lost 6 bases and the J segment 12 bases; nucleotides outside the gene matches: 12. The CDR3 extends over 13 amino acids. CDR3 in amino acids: CASSFTLQGETFF. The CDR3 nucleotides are TGTGCCAGCAGTTTTACCCTACAGGGGGAAACTTTCTTT.

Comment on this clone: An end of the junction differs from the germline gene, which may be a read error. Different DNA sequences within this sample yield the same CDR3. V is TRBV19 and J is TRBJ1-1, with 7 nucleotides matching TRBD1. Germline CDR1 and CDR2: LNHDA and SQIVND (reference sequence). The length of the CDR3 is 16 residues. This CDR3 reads CASTQGVGGWDTEAFF. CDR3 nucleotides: TGTGCCAGTACCCAGGGGGTTGGAGGCTGGGACACTGAAGCCTTCTTT.

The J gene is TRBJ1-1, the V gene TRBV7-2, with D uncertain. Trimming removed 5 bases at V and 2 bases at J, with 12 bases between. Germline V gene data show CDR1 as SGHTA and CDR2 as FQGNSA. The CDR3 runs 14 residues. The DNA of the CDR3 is TGTGCCAGCAGCCCACAACAGATAAACACTGAAGCTTTCTTT. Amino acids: CASSPQQINTEAFF.

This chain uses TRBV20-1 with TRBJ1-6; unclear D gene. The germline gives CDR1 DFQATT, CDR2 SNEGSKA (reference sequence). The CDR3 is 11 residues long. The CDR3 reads CSVGEVSPLHF. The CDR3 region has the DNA TGCAGCGTCGGCGAGGTTTCACCCCTCCACTTT.

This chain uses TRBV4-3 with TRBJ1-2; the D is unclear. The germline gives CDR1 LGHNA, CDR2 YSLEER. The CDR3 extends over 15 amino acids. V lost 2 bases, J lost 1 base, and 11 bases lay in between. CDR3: CASSQHRTVNYGYTF. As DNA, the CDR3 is TGCGCCAGCAGCCAACACCGGACTGTTAACTATGGCTACACCTTC.

CDR3 sequence (DNA): TGCAGCGTAGAGCTGCACACTGAAGCTTTCTTT. It yields the protein CSVELHTEAFF. The V gene is TRBV29-1, the J gene TRBJ1-1; D is uncertain. Trimming pared 6 bases from V and 3 bases from J, leaving 8 bases between. The V gene's germline CDR1 is SQVTM and CDR2 ANQGSEA. The CDR3 sequence is 11 residues long. The full variable domain, completed using reference TRBV29-1 and TRBJ1-1, is SAVISQKPSRDICQRGTSLTIQCQVDSQVTMMFWYRQQPGQSLTLIATANQGSEATYESGFVIDKFPISRPNLTFSTLTVSNMSPEDSSIYLCSVELHTEAFFGQGTRLTVV.

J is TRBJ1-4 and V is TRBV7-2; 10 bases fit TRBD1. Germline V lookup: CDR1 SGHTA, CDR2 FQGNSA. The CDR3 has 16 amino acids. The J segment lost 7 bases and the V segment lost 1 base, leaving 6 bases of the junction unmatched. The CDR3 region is CASSLGQGALGEKLFF. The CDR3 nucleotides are TGTGCCAGCAGCTTAGGACAGGGGGCGCTAGGTGAAAAACTGTTTTTT. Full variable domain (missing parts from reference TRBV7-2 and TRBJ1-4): GAGVSQSPSNKVTEKGKDVELRCDPISGHTALYWYRQSLGQGLEFLIYFQGNSAPDKSGLPSDRFSAERTGGSVSTLTIQRTQQEDSAVYLCASSLGQGALGEKLFFGSGTQLSVL.

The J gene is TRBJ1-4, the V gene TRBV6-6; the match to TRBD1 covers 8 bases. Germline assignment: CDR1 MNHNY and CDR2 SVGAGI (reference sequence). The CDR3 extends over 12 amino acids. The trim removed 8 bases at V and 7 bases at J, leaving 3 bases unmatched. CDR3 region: CASGDRGEKLFF. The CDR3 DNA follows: TGTGCCAGCGGCGACAGGGGTGAAAAACTGTTTTTT.

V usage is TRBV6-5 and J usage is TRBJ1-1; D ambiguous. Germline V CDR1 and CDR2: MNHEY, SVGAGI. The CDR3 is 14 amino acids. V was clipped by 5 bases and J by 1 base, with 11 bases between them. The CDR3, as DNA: TGTGCCAGCAGTCTGTATCCCGGGAACACTGAAGCTTTCTTT. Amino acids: CASSLYPGNTEAFF.

As DNA, the CDR3 is TGTGCCAGCAGCGGCAGCGGGGGACACACAGATACGCAGTATTTT. Encoded protein: CASSGSGGHTDTQYF. The J gene is TRBJ2-3, the V gene TRBV5-4; the match to TRBD2 covers 8 bases. Losses at the gene ends were 4 bases for V and 2 bases for J; bases not matched to a gene: 6. From germline, CDR1 is SGHNT and CDR2 YYREEE (reference sequence). The CDR3 has 15 amino acids. Combining the CDR3 with reference TRBV5-4 and TRBJ2-3 gives the whole variable domain ETGVTQSPTHLIKTRGQQVTLRCSSQSGHNTVSWYQQALGQGPQFIFQYYREEENGRGNFPPRFSGLQFPNYSSELNVNALELDDSALYLCASSGSGGHTDTQYFGPGTRLTVL.

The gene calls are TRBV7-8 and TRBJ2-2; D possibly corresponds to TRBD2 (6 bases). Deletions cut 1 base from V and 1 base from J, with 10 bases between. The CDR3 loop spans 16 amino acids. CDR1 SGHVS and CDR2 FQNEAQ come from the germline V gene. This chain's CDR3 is CASSLVPAGNTGELFF. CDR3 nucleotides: TGTGCCAGCAGCTTAGTACCAGCGGGGAACACCGGGGAGCTGTTTTTT.

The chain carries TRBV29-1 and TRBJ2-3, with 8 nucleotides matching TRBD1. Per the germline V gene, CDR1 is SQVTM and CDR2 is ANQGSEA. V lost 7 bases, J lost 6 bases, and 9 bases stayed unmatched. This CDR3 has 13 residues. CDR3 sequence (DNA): TGCAGCGCCAAACCCTGGGACAGGGATACGCAGTATTTT. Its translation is CSAKPWDRDTQYF.

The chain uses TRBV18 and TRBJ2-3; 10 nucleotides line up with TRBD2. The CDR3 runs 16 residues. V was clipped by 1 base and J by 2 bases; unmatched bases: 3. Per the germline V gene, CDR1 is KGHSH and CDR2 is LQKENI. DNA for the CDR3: TGTGCCAGCTCACCACTAGCGGGGGGTCCCACAGATACGCAGTATTTT. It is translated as CASSPLAGGPTDTQYF.

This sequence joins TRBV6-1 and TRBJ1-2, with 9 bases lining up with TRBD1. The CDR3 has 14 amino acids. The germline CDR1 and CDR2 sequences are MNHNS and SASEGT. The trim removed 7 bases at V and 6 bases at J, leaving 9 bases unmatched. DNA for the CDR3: TGTGCCAGCATCCTTACCGGGACAGGGAATGGCTACACCTTC. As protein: CASILTGTGNGYTF.

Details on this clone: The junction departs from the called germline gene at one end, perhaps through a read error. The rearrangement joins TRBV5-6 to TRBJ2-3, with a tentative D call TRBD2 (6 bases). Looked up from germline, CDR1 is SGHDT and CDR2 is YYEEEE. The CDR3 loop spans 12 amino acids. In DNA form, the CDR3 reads TGTGCCAGCAGCTTTGGAGGGAGCGGCGCCCCTTTT. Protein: CASSFGGSGAPF.

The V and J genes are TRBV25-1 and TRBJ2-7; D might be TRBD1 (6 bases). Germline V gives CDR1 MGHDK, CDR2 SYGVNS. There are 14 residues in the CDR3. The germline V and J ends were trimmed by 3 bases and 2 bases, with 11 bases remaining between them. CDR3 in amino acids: CASSDGRGTYEQYF. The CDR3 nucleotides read TGTGCCAGCAGTGATGGCAGGGGCACCTACGAGCAGTACTTC.

This CDR3 reads CASSSPTGGYTF. CDR3 DNA sequence: TGTGCCAGCAGTTCTCCAACCGGGGGCTACACCTTC. The rearrangement joins TRBV6-5 to TRBJ1-2; the D is unclear. Deletions cut 4 bases from V and 8 bases from J, with 11 bases between. Germline V gives CDR1 MNHEY, CDR2 SVGAGI. There are 12 residues in the CDR3.